This T cell receptor (beta chain) was observed in a study of cytomegalovirus exposure and HLA in healthy donors. Study results and caveats: Most of the CMV-associated TCR beta chains (in a later analysis) appeared to be HLA-restricted.

For this clone: Its target is unknown.

13 Jbeta primers and 60 Vbeta primers were used for the PCR. Libraries were prepared by immunoSEQ multiplex PCR; TCRdb keeps only in-frame clonotypes and omits some of them. The sample lists about 200,000 clones, 82% occurring once. The specimen sequenced was PBMCs. This clonotype was sampled from a man aged 40-49 years in good health and CMV-seropositive.

CDR3: CASSLAGTGTNYGYTF. The DNA of the CDR3 is TGCGCCAGCAGCTTGGCGGGGACAGGGACTAACTATGGCTACACCTTC. This chain links TRBV5-1 with TRBJ1-2; TRBD1 aligns across 9 bases. The V and J ends lost 0 bases and 0 bases, in that order; junction bases with no gene match: 3. This CDR3 comprises 16 residues. Germline loops: CDR1 SGHRS, CDR2 YFSETQ.